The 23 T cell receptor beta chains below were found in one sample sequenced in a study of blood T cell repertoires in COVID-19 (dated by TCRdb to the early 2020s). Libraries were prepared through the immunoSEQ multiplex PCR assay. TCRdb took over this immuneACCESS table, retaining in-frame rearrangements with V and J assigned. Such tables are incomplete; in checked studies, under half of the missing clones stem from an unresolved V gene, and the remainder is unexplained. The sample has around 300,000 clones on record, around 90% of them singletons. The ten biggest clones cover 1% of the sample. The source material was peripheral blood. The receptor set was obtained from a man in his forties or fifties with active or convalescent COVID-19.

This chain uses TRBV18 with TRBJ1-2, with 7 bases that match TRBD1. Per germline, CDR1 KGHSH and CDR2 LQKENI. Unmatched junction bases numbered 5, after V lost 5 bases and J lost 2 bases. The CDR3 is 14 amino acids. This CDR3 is CASSYSTGNYGYTF. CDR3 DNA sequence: TGTGCCAGCTCATACTCGACAGGGAACTATGGCTACACCTTC.

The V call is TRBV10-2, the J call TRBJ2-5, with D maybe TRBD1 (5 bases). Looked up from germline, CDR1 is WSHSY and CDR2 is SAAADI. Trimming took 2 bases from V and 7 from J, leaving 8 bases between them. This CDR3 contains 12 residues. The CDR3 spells CASSEDRRTQYF. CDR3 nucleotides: TGCGCCAGCAGTGAGGACAGACGGACCCAGTACTTC.

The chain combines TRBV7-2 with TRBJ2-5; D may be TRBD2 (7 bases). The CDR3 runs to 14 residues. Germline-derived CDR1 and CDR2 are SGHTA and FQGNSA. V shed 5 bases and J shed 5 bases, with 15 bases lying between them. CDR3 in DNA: TGTGCCAGCAGCCCGACACAGGGAGGGGAGACCCAGTACTTC. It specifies CASSPTQGGETQYF.

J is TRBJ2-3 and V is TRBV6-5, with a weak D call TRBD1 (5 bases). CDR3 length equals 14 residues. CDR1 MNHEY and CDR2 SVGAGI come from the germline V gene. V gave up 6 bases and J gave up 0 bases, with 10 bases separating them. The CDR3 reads CASSLGPSTDTQYF. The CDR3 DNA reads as TGTGCCAGCAGCCTGGGGCCCAGCACAGATACGCAGTATTTT.

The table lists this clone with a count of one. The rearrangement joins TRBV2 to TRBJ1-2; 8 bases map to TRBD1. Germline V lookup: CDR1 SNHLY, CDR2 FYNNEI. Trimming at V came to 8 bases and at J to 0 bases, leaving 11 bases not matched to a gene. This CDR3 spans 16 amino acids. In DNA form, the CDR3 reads TGTGCCAGCGGCGAGGACAGGGATTCAGCTAACTATGGCTACACCTTC. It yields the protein CASGEDRDSANYGYTF. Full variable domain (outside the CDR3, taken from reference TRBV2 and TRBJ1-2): EPEVTQTPSHQVTQMGQEVILRCVPISNHLYFYWYRQILGQKVEFLVSFYNNEISEKSEIFDDQFSVERPDGSNFTLKIRSTKLEDSAMYFCASGEDRDSANYGYTFGSGTRLTVV.

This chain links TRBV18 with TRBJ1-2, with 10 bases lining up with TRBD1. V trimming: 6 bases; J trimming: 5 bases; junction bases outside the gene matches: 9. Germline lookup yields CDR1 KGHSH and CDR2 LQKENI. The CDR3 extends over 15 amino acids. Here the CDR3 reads CASSPRDRGLYGYTF. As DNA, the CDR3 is TGTGCCAGCTCTCCCCGGGACAGGGGACTGTATGGCTACACCTTC.

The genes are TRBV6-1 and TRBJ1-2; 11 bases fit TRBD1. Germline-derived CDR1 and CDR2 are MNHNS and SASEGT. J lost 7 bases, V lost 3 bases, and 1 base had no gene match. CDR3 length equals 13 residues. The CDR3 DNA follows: TGTGCCAGCAGTGAGGGACAGGGGGTTGGCTACACCTTC. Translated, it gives CASSEGQGVGYTF.

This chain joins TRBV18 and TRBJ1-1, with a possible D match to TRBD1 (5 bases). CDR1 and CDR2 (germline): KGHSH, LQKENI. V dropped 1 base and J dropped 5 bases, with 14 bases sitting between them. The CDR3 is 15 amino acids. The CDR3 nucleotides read TGTGCCAGCTCACCACTAATTTCTTCAGGGACTGAAGCTTTCTTT. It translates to CASSPLISSGTEAFF. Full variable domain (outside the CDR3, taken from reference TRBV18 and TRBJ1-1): NAGVMQNPRHLVRRRGQEARLRCSPMKGHSHVYWYRQLPEEGLKFMVYLQKENIIDESGMPKERFSAEFPKEGPSILRIQQVVRGDSAAYFCASSPLISSGTEAFFGQGTRLTVV.

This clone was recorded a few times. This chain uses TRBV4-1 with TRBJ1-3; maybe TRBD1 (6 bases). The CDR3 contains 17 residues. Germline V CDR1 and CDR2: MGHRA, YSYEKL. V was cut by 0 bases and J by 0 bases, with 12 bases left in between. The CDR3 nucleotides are TGCGCCAGCAGCCAAGAATATGGGGGCTACTCTGGAAACACCATATATTTT. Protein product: CASSQEYGGYSGNTIYF.

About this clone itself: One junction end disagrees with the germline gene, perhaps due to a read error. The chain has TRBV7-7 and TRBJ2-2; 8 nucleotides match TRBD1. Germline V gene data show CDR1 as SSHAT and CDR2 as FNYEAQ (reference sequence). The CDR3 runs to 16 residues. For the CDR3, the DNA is TGTGCTAGCAGCTGGGGACAGGCCCCTTACACCGGGGAGCTGTTTTTT. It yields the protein CASSWGQAPYTGELFF.

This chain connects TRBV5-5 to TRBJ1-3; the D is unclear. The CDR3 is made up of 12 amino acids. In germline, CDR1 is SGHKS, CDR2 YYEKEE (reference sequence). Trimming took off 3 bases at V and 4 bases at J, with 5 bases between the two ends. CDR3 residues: CASSSAGNTIYF. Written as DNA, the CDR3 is TGTGCCAGCAGCTCAGCGGGAAACACCATATATTTT.

DNA of the CDR3: TGTGCCAGCAGTTACCTCGGGACAGGGTACATTCAGTACTTC. Protein: CASSYLGTGYIQYF. This rearrangement joins TRBV6-2 or TRBV6-3 to TRBJ2-4; 9 bases map to TRBD1. Germline assignment: CDR1 MNHEY and CDR2 SVGEGT. The CDR3 consists of 14 residues. After removal of 2 bases from V and 8 bases from J, the junction contained 4 bases not matched to a gene.

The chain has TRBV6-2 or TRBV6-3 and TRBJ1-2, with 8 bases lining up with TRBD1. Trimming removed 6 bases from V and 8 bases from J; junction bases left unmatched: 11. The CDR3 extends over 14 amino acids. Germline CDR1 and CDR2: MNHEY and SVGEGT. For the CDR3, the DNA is TGTGCCAGCAGCCCCTCAGGGGGCGGAGGCGGCTACACCTTC. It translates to CASSPSGGGGGYTF.

In DNA form, the CDR3 reads TGCGCCAGCAGTCTTGGGGGACAGGACCCATACGAGCAGTACTTC. It is translated as CASSLGGQDPYEQYF. The rearrangement joins TRBV4-3 to TRBJ2-7; 8 bases line up with TRBD1. The germline CDR1 and CDR2 sequences are LGHNA and YSLEER. Trimming removed 6 bases from V and 4 bases from J; junction bases left unmatched: 11. This CDR3 spans 15 amino acids.

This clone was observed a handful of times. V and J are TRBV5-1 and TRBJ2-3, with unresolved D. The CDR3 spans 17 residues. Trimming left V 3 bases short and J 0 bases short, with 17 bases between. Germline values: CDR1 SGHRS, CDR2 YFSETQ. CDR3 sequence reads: CASSSTGSGSSTDTQYF. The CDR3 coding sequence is TGCGCCAGCAGCTCTACCGGGTCCGGATCTAGCACAGATACGCAGTATTTT.

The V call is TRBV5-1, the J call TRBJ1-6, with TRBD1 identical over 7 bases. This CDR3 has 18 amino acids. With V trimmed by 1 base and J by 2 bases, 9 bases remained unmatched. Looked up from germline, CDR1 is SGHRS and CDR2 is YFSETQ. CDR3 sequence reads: CASSLSWQGEAYNSPLHF. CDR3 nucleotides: TGCGCCAGCAGCTTGAGTTGGCAGGGGGAGGCCTATAATTCACCCCTCCACTTT.

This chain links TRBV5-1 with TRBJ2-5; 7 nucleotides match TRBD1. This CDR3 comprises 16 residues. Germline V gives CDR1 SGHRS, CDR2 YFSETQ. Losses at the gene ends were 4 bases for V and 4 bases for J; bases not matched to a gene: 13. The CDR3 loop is CASSVTGSGDGETQYF. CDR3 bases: TGCGCCAGCAGCGTGACAGGGTCCGGAGACGGAGAGACCCAGTACTTC.

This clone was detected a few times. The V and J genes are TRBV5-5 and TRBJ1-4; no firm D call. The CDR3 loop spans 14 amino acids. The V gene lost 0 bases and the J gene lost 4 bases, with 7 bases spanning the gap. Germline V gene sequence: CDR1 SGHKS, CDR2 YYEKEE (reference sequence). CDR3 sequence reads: CASSLAAVNEKLFF. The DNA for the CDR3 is TGTGCCAGCAGCTTGGCAGCGGTTAATGAAAAACTGTTTTTT.

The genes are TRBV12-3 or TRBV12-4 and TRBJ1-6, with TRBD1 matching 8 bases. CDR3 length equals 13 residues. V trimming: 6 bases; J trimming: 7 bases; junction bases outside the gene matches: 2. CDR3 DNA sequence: TGTGCCAGCAGCGGACAGGGCAATTCACCCCTCCACTTT. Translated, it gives CASSGQGNSPLHF.

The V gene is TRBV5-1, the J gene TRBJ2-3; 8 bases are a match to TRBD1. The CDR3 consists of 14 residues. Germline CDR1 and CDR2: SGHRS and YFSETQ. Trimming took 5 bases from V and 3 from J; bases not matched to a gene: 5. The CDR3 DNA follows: TGCGCCAGCAGTCTGGGACAGGAGACAGATACGCAGTATTTT. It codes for CASSLGQETDTQYF. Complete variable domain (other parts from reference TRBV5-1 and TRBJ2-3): KAGVTQTPRYLIKTRGQQVTLSCSPISGHRSVSWYQQTPGQGLQFLFEYFSETQRNKGNFPGRFSGRQFSNSRSEMNVSTLELGDSALYLCASSLGQETDTQYFGPGTRLTVL.

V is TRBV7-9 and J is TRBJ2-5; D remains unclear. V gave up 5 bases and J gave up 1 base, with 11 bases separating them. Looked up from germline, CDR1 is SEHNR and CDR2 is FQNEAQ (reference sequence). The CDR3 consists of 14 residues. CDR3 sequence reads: CASSRSDIQETQYF. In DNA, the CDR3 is TGTGCCAGCAGCCGATCAGACATCCAAGAGACCCAGTACTTC.

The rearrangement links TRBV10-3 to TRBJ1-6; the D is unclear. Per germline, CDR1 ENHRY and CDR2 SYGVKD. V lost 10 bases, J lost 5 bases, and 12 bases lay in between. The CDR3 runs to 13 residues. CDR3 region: CATTKGDNSPLHF. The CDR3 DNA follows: TGTGCCACTACTAAGGGAGATAATTCACCCCTCCACTTT.

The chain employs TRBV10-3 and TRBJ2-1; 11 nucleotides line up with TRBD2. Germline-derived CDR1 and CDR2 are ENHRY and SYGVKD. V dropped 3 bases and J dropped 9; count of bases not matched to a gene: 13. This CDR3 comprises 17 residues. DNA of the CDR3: TGTGCCATCAGTGAACATAGCGGGAGGGCCAGAGATGGTGAGCAGTTCTTC. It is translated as CAISEHSGRARDGEQFF.